A selection of T cell receptor beta chains follows, all from one sample in a study of blood T cell repertoires in COVID-19. TCRdb keeps only in-frame clones here, not all; method: immunoSEQ multiplex PCR. The sample carries roughly 160,000 clones, around nine tenths recorded once. Sequenced input: peripheral blood. The receptors were sampled from a man between 60 and 75 years old with COVID-19, enrolled during active disease. Both conserved end residues are part of each CDR3. D genes are given only for firm matches. Clone size appears in some rows only: once, few, many, or a class for an expanded clone.

v_gene,abundance,j_gene,d_gene,CDR3aa,CDR3nt
TRBV6-4,.,TRBJ1-2,TRBD1,CASSPKGGETNYGYTF,TGTGCCAGCAGTCCGAAAGGGGGCGAAACTAACTATGGCTACACCTTC
TRBV11-2,.,TRBJ2-1,.,CASSLVAVGSGWIF,.
TRBV5-1,.,TRBJ2-7,TRBD1,CASSSPDRAPYEQYF,TGCGCCAGCAGCTCGCCCGACAGGGCTCCCTACGAGCAGTACTTC
TRBV10-3,.,TRBJ1-5,.,CAIKGDSSNQPQHF,TGTGCCATCAAGGGGGATTCTAGCAATCAGCCCCAGCATTTT
TRBV6-5,.,TRBJ1-1,.,CASRQLTGNTEAFF,TGTGCCAGCAGACAACTCACAGGGAACACTGAAGCTTTCTTT
TRBV19,.,TRBJ1-2,TRBD1,CASRPDRAYGYTF,TGTGCCAGTAGACCTGACAGGGCCTATGGCTACACCTTC
TRBV4-2,.,TRBJ1-4,TRBD1,CASSRPGQGNEKLFF,TGTGCCAGCAGCCGACCGGGACAGGGTAATGAAAAACTGTTTTTT
TRBV6-6,.,TRBJ1-6,TRBD1,CASSLKPRQGANNSPLHF,TGTGCCAGCAGTCTAAAACCCAGACAGGGGGCCAATAATTCACCCCTCCACTTT
TRBV19,.,TRBJ1-2,.,CASSPTPDSSGGYTF,TGTGCCAGTAGCCCAACCCCGGACAGTTCGGGTGGCTACACCTTC
TRBV6-5,.,TRBJ1-1,TRBD1,CASSYSTGGMGTEAFF,TGTGCCAGCAGTTACTCGACAGGGGGCATGGGCACTGAAGCTTTCTTT
TRBV18,.,TRBJ1-1,TRBD1,CASSPDRGPFTEAFF,TGTGCCAGCTCACCCGACAGGGGGCCTTTCACTGAAGCTTTCTTT
TRBV4-1,few,TRBJ2-7,TRBD2,CASSRGLAETYEQYF,TGCGCCAGCAGCCGAGGACTAGCGGAGACCTACGAGCAGTACTTC
TRBV11-2,.,TRBJ1-1,.,CASSWGTGLNTEAFF,TGTGCCAGCAGCTGGGGTACAGGGCTGAACACTGAAGCTTTCTTT
TRBV15,.,TRBJ2-1,TRBD2,CATSRGQLAGFYNEQFF,TGTGCCACCAGCAGAGGGCAGCTAGCGGGATTCTACAATGAGCAGTTCTTC
TRBV5-1,.,TRBJ1-3,.,CASSLEWGDTIYF,TGCGCCAGCAGCTTGGAGTGGGGAGACACCATATATTTT
TRBV20-1,once,TRBJ2-6,TRBD1,CSASYLGQVNSGANVLTF,TGCAGTGCTAGTTATTTGGGACAGGTGAACTCTGGGGCCAACGTCCTGACTTTC